This is a list of T cell receptor beta chains from one sample in a study of blood T cell repertoires in COVID-19. The repertoire was sequenced with immunoSEQ multiplex PCR; TCRdb's copy has only in-frame clones and lacks some. The table lists approximately 220,000 clones, about 83% of them singletons, with around 4.6% in the top ten. Input material: PBMCs or T cells enriched from blood (not recorded which). These receptors all come from a woman aged 50 to 60 who had been exposed to COVID-19. The CDR3 runs from the conserved cysteine through the conserved F or W. Fields, in order: D gene, V gene, clone size, J gene, CDR3 DNA, CDR3 protein. D genes are given only for firm matches. Size tells how often a clone was seen (once, few, many) or the class of an expanded clone, and some rows leave it out.

D: TRBD1; V: TRBV5-6; size: .; J: TRBJ1-2; DNA: TGTGCCAGCAGCTTGGCCGGGACAGCCAACTATGGCTACACCTTC; CDR3: CASSLAGTANYGYTF
D: .; V: TRBV2; size: .; J: TRBJ1-5; DNA: TGTGCCAGCAGTGGTGAACAGGGAAGCCAGCCCCAGCATTTT; CDR3: CASSGEQGSQPQHF
D: TRBD1; V: TRBV5-4; size: few; J: TRBJ1-6; DNA: TGTGCCAGCAGCAAACGGGGACAGGCCGATAATTCACCCCTCCACTTT; CDR3: CASSKRGQADNSPLHF
D: .; V: TRBV19; size: .; J: TRBJ2-5; DNA: TGTGCCAGTAGTATCGACTTCGCGGGGTTTTATCAAGAGACCCAGTACTTC; CDR3: CASSIDFAGFYQETQYF
D: .; V: TRBV19; size: once; J: TRBJ2-6; DNA: TGTGCCAGTAGGGGGCCGTGGGACACAAGGGTCTCTGGGGCCAACGTCCTGACTTTC; CDR3: CASRGPWDTRVSGANVLTF
D: .; V: TRBV7-9; size: once; J: TRBJ1-6; DNA: TGTGCCAGCAGCTTAGATACAGGGTTTTTTGGTTCACCCCTCCACTTT; CDR3: CASSLDTGFFGSPLHF
D: .; V: TRBV6-5; size: .; J: TRBJ1-4; DNA: TGTGCCAGCAGCCACCAATTTGGAGTAGGAGAAAAACTGTTTTTT; CDR3: CASSHQFGVGEKLFF
D: .; V: TRBV18; size: .; J: TRBJ1-1; DNA: TGTGCCAGCTCTCCAAGTGGGGCAGCTTTCTTT; CDR3: CASSPSGAAFF
D: .; V: TRBV27; size: .; J: TRBJ2-7; DNA: TGTGCCAGCAGTGGTTCGACAGGCTCCTACGAGCAGTACTTC; CDR3: CASSGSTGSYEQYF
D: TRBD1; V: TRBV6-5; size: .; J: TRBJ1-1; DNA: TGTGCCAGCAGTCGCCCAACAGGGGTCGGCACTGAAGCTTTCTTT; CDR3: CASSRPTGVGTEAFF
D: TRBD2; V: TRBV11-1; size: once; J: TRBJ2-1; DNA: TGTGCCAGCAGCCAACGGTGGGGGAGGGAAAATGAGCAGTTCTTC; CDR3: CASSQRWGRENEQFF
D: TRBD1; V: TRBV6-1; size: .; J: TRBJ1-5; DNA: TGTGCCAGCAGTGATCACAGGGGATGGAGCAATCAGCCCCAGCATTTT; CDR3: CASSDHRGWSNQPQHF
D: .; V: TRBV5-1; size: .; J: TRBJ2-7; DNA: TGCGCCAGCAGCTCTGTGGGGGCCAATTACGAGCAGTACTTC; CDR3: CASSSVGANYEQYF
D: TRBD2; V: TRBV15; size: once; J: TRBJ2-1; DNA: TGTGCCACCAGCAGAGGTGGTAGCGGGGGAAAGCGGGAGCAGTTCTTC; CDR3: CATSRGGSGGKREQFF
D: .; V: TRBV18; size: .; J: TRBJ2-1; DNA: TGTGCCAGCTCACGGAAGGGGGAACCCTACAATGAGCAGTTCTTC; CDR3: CASSRKGEPYNEQFF
D: TRBD2; V: TRBV7-2; size: once; J: TRBJ2-2; DNA: TGTGCCAGCAGCTTAGCGGTTGCCCTAGCGGGGGGGGTGAACACCGGGGAGCTGTTTTTT; CDR3: CASSLAVALAGGVNTGELFF
D: .; V: TRBV29-1; size: once; J: TRBJ1-3; DNA: TGCAGCGTTGAGGAAACAGACTCTGGAAACACCATATATTTT; CDR3: CSVEETDSGNTIYF
D: TRBD1; V: TRBV7-2; size: .; J: TRBJ1-3; DNA: TGTGCCAGCAGCTTATGGACAGGGGGCGCCGGAAACACCATATATTTT; CDR3: CASSLWTGGAGNTIYF
D: .; V: TRBV3-1/TRBV3-2; size: .; J: TRBJ2-2; DNA: TGTGCCAGCAGCCAAGATGAGACAGAAGGGAACACCGGGGAGCTGTTTTTT; CDR3: CASSQDETEGNTGELFF
D: .; V: TRBV18; size: .; J: TRBJ2-1; DNA: TGTGCCAGCTCGCCTACCGGGTGGGGGGAGTACAATGAGCAGTTCTTC; CDR3: CASSPTGWGEYNEQFF
D: .; V: TRBV5-4; size: .; J: TRBJ1-1; DNA: TGTGCCAGCAGCTTGGGGGGCTTCAAGACTGAAGCTTTCTTT; CDR3: CASSLGGFKTEAFF
D: .; V: TRBV3-1/TRBV3-2; size: .; J: TRBJ2-2; DNA: TGTGCCAGCAGCCAAGTGGGGGCCCTCAACACCGGGGAGCTGTTTTTT; CDR3: CASSQVGALNTGELFF
D: TRBD1; V: TRBV19; size: .; J: TRBJ1-5; DNA: TGTGCCAGTAGTACTGGGACAGGGGGTAATCAGCCCCAGCATTTT; CDR3: CASSTGTGGNQPQHF
D: .; V: TRBV28; size: .; J: TRBJ1-1; DNA: TGTGCCAGCAGTCCTTCGGCGGGGCCCCGGACGAACACTGAAGCTTTCTTT; CDR3: CASSPSAGPRTNTEAFF
D: .; V: TRBV29-1; size: .; J: TRBJ1-1; DNA: TGCAGCGTTGCCTGGGGCCACATGAACACTGAAGCTTTCTTT; CDR3: CSVAWGHMNTEAFF
D: .; V: TRBV6-5; size: .; J: TRBJ1-1; DNA: TGTGCCAGCAGCTCGGGTAACACTGAAGCTTTCTTT; CDR3: CASSSGNTEAFF
D: TRBD1; V: TRBV30; size: .; J: TRBJ2-5; DNA: TGTGCCTGGAGTGTACTGACAGGGCGGCGGGAGACCCAGTACTTC; CDR3: CAWSVLTGRRETQYF
D: TRBD1; V: TRBV27; size: .; J: TRBJ2-1; DNA: TGTGCCAGCAGCAGGGACAGAGGGGTCCATGAGCAGTTCTTC; CDR3: CASSRDRGVHEQFF
D: TRBD2; V: TRBV29-1; size: .; J: TRBJ2-3; DNA: TGCAGCGGAAGCGGGGCAGCGCCAAGGGATACGCAGTATTTT; CDR3: CSGSGAAPRDTQYF
D: .; V: TRBV2; size: .; J: TRBJ2-1; DNA: TGTGCCAGCCGTGGGCGGACCTACAATGAGCAGTTCTTC; CDR3: CASRGRTYNEQFF
D: .; V: TRBV9; size: .; J: TRBJ1-1; DNA: TGTGCCAGCAGCCCCAGGGAGGGGACGAACACTGAAGCTTTCTTT; CDR3: CASSPREGTNTEAFF
D: TRBD1; V: TRBV11-2; size: .; J: TRBJ2-7; DNA: TGTGCCAGCAGCCTCCGGACAGGGCCGAACGAGCAGTACTTC; CDR3: CASSLRTGPNEQYF
D: .; V: TRBV19; size: .; J: TRBJ2-7; DNA: TGTGCCAGTAGTATGCAACAGGGCAGCTCCTACGAGCAGTACTTC; CDR3: CASSMQQGSSYEQYF
D: .; V: TRBV7-9; size: .; J: TRBJ2-2; DNA: TGTGCCAGCAGCCCCTATCAGGCGAACACCGGGGAGCTGTTTTTT; CDR3: CASSPYQANTGELFF
D: .; V: TRBV5-4; size: .; J: TRBJ1-1; DNA: TGTGCCAGCAGCTTGAGTGGGGCGCAGACTGAAGCTTTCTTT; CDR3: CASSLSGAQTEAFF
D: .; V: TRBV12-5; size: .; J: TRBJ1-1; DNA: TGTGCTAGTGGTTTGGGAGGTGAAGCTTTCTTT; CDR3: CASGLGGEAFF
D: .; V: TRBV6-6; size: .; J: TRBJ1-3; DNA: TGTGCCAGCAGTTACTCGAGAGGGTCTGGGGACACCATATATTTT; CDR3: CASSYSRGSGDTIYF
D: TRBD1; V: TRBV10-1; size: .; J: TRBJ2-3; DNA: TGCGCCAGCAGTGACTCTTTGAGGACAGGGTGGACAGATACGCAGTATTTT; CDR3: CASSDSLRTGWTDTQYF